The present T cell receptor (beta chain) was sequenced within a study of shared clonotypes between healthy human individuals. Study results and caveats: The low donor count limited represented genetic and exposure-history diversity. The authors sampled blood alone, and tissue repertoires likely differ.

Replicate PCRs run on unsorted PBMC used around 330 ng DNA, which was approximately 29,000 T cell genomes. Per the study methods: There were no quality scores in the junction-only immunoSEQ sequences, so filtering differed. Measured with immunoSEQ multiplex PCR; TCRdb has only the in-frame clones, and not every one. That table supplies the V and J calls and clone size; D and trimming were determined from the DNA. The sample has approximately 440,000 clones, 77% seen once; the top ten hold around 13%. On this clone itself: Its antigen remains unknown.

The CDR3 runs 15 residues. J was trimmed by 0 bases and V by 6 bases; bases with no gene match: 5. Germline V lookup: CDR1 SNHLY, CDR2 FYNNEI. The chain links TRBV2 to TRBJ2-7; 10 bases map to TRBD2. This clonotype originated in a woman in her thirties or forties in good health. Some clones in this sample may be carry-over from other donors' samples. The material sequenced was PBMCs. In nucleotides, the CDR3 is TGTGCCAGCAGAAGACTAGCGGGCCCCTCCTACGAGCAGTACTTC. Encoded protein: CASRRLAGPSYEQYF.